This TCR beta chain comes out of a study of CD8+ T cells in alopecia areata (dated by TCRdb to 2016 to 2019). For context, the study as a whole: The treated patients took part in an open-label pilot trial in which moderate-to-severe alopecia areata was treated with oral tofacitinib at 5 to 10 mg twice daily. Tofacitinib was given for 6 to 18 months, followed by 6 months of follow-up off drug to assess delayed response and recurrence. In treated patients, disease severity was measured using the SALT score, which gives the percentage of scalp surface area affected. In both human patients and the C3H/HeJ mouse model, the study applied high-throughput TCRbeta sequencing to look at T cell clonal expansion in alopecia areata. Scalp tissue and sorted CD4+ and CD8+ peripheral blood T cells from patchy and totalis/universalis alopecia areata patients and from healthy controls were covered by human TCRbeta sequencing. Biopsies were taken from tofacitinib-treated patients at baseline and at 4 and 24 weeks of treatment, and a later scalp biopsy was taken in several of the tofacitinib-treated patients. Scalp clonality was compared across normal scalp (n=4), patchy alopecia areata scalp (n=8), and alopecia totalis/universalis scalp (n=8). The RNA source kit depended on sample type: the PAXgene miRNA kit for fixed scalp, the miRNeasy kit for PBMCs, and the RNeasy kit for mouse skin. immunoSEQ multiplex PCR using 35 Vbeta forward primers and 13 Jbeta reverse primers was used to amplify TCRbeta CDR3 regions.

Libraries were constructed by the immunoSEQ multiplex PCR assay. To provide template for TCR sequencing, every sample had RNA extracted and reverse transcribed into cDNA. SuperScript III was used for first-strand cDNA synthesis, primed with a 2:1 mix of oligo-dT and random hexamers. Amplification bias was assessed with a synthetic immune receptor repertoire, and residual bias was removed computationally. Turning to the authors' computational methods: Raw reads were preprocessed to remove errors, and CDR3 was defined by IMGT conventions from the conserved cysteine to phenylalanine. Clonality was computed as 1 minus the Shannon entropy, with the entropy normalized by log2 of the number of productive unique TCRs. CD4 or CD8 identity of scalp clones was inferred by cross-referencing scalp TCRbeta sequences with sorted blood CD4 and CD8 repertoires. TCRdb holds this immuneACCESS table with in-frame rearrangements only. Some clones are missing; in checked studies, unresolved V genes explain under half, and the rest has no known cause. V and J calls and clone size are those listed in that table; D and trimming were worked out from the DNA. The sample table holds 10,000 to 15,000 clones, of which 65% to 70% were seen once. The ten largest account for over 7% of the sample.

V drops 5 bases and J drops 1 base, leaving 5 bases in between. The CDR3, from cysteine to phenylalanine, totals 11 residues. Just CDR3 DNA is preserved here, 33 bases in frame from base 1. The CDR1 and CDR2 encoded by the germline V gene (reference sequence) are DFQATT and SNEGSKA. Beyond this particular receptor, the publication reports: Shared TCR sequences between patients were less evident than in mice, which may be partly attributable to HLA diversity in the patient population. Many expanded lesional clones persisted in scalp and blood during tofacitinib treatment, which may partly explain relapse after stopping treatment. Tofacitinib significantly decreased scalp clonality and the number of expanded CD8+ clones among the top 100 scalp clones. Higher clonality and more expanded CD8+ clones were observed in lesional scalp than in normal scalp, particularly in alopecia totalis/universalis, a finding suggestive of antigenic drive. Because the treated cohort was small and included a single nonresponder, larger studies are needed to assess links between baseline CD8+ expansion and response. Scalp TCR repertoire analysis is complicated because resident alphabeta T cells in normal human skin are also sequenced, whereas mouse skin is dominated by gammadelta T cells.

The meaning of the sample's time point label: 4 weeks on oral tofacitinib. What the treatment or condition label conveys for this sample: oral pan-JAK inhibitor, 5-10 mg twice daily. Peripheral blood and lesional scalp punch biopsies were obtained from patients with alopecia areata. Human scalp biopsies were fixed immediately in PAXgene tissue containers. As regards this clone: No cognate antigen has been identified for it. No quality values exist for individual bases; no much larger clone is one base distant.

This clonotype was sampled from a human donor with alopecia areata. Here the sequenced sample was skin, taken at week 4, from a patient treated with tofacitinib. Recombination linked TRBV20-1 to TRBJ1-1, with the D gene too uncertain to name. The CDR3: CSALTNTEAFF. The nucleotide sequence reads TGCAGTGCTCTCACGAACACTGAAGCTTTCTTT.